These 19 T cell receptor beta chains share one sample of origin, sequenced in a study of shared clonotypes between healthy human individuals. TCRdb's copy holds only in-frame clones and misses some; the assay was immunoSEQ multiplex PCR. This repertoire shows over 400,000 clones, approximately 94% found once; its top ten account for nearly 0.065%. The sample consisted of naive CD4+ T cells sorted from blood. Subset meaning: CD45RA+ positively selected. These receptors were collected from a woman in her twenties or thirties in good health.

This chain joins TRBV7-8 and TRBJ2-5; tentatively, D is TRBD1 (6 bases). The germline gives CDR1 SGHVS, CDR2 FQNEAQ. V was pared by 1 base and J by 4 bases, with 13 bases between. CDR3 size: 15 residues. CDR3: CASSLVAGAVETQYF. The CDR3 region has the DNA TGTGCCAGCAGCTTAGTTGCAGGGGCCGTAGAGACCCAGTACTTC.

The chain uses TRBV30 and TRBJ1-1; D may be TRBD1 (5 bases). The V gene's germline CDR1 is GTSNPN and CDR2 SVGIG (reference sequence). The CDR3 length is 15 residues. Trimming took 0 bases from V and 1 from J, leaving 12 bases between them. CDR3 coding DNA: TGTGCCTGGAGTGTAGGCCGGGGGTCGAACACTGAAGCTTTCTTT. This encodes CAWSVGRGSNTEAFF. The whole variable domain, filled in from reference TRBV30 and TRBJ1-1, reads SQTIHQWPATLVQPVGSPLSLECTVEGTSNPNLYWYRQAAGRGLQLLFYSVGIGQISSEVPQNLSASRPQDRQFILSSKKLLLSDSGFYLCAWSVGRGSNTEAFFGQGTRLTVV.

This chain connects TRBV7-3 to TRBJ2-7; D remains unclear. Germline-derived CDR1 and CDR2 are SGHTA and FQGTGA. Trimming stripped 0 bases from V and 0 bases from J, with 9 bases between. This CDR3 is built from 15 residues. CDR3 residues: CASSLTDGDSYEQYF. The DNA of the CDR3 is TGTGCCAGCAGCTTAACGGACGGAGACTCCTACGAGCAGTACTTC.

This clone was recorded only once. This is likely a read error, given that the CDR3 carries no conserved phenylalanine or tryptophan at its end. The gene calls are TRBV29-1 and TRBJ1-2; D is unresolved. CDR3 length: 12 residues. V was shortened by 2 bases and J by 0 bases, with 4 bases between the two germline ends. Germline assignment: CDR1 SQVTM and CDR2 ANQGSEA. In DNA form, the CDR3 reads TGCAGCGTTGAAAATCCTAACTATGGCTACACCCTC. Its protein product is CSVENPNYGYTL.

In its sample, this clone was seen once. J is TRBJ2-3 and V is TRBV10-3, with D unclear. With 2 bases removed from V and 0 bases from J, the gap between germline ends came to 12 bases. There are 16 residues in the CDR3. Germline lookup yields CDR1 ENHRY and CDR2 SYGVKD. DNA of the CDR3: TGTGCCATCAGTGAGGTCTGGGGTACTAGCACAGATACGCAGTATTTT. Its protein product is CAISEVWGTSTDTQYF.

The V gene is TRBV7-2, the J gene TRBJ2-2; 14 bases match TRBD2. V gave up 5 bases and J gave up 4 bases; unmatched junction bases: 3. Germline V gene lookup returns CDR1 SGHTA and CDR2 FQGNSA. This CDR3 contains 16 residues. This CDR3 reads CASSPGTSGSTGELFF. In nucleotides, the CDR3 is TGTGCCAGCAGCCCTGGGACTAGCGGGAGCACCGGGGAGCTGTTTTTT.

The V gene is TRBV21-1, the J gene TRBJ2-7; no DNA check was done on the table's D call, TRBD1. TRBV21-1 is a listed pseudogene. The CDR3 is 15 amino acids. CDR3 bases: TGTGCCAGCAGCAAAAGGAACAAGGGGTCGTTCAAGCAGTACTTC. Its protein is CASSKRNKGSFKQYF.

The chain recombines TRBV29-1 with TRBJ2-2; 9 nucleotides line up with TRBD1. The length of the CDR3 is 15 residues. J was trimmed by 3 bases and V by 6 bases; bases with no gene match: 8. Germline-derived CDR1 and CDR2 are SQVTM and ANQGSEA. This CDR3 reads CSVSGQGDYTGELFF. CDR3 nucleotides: TGCAGCGTCTCGGGACAGGGAGATTACACCGGGGAGCTGTTTTTT.

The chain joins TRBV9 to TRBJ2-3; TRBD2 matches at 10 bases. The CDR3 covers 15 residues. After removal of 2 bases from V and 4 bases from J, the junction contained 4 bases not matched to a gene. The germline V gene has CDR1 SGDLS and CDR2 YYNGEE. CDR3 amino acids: CASSVLAGASDTQYF. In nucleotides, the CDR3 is TGTGCCAGCAGCGTCCTAGCGGGAGCCTCAGATACGCAGTATTTT.

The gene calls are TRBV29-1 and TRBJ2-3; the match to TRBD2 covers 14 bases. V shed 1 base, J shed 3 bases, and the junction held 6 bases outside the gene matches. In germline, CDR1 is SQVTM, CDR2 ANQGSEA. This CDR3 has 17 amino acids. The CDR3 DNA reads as TGCAGCGTTGAAGCGACTAGCGGGAGGGGTAGGACAGATACGCAGTATTTT. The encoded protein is CSVEATSGRGRTDTQYF.

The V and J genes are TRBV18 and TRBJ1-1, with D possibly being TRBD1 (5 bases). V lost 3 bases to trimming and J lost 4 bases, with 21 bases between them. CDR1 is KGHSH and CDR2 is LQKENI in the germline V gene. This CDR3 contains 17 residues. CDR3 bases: TGTGCCAGCTCACCGATCTTAGGTAGGGGCGGAGGCACTGAAGCTTTCTTT. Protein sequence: CASSPILGRGGGTEAFF.

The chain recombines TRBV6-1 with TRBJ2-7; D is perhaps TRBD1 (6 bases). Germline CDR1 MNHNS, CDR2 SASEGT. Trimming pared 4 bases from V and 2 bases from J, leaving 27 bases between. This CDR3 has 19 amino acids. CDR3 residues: CASSVEAESWGLLAYEQYF. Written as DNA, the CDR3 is TGTGCCAGCAGTGTTGAGGCAGAGTCTTGGGGGCTTCTAGCCTACGAGCAGTACTTC.

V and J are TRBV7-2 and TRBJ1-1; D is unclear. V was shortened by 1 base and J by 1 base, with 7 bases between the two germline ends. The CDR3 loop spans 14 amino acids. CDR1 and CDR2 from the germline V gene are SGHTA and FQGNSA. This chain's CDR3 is CASSLDVTNTEAFF. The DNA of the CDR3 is TGTGCCAGCAGCTTAGACGTCACGAACACTGAAGCTTTCTTT.

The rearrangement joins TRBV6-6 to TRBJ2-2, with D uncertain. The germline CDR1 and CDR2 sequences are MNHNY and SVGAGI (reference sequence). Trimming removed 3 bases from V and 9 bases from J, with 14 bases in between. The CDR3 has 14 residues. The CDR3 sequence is CASSYPRKAWELFF. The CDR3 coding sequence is TGTGCCAGCAGTTATCCCCGGAAGGCGTGGGAGCTGTTTTTT.

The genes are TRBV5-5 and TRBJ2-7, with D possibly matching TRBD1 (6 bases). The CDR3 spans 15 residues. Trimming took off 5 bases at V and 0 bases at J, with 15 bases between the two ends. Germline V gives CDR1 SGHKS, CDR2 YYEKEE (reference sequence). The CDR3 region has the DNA TGTGCCAGCAGTTCGGACAGTAGACTCTCCTACGAGCAGTACTTC. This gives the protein CASSSDSRLSYEQYF.

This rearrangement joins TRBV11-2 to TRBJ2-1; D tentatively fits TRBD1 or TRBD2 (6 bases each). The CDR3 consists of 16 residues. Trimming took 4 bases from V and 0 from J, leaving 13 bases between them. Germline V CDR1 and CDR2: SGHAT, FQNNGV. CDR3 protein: CASSSIPGASYNEQFF. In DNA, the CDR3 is TGTGCCAGCAGCTCAATTCCGGGGGCCTCCTACAATGAGCAGTTCTTC.

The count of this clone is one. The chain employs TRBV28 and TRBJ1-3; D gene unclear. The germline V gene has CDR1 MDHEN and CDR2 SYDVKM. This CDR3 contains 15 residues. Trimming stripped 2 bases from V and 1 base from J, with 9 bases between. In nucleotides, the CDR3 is TGTGCCAGCAGTTTACAAACGGGGTCTGGAAACACCATATATTTT. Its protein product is CASSLQTGSGNTIYF.

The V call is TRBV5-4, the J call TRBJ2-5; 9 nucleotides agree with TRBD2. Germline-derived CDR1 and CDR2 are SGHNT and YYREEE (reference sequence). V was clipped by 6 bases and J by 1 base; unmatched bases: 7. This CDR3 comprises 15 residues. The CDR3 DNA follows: TGTGCCAGCAACGGTGGAGCGGGAGGCCAAGAGACCCAGTACTTC. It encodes CASNGGAGGQETQYF.

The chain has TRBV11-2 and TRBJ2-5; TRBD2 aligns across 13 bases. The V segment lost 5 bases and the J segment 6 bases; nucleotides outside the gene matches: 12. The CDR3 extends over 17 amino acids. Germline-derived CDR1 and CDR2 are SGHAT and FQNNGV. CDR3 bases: TGTGCCAGCAGCCCCCCACGGACTAGCGGGAGCTCGAAGACCCAGTACTTC. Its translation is CASSPPRTSGSSKTQYF.